The sequence of this T cell receptor (beta chain) was determined in a study of blood T cell repertoires in COVID-19. After removal of 6 bases from V and 3 bases from J, the junction contained 9 bases not matched to a gene. Germline V gives CDR1 LNHDA, CDR2 SQIVND (reference sequence). The CDR3 extends over 15 amino acids. Sequenced by immunoSEQ multiplex PCR; TCRdb stores in-frame clones only, minus some. The sample lists roughly 140,000 clones, roughly 90% occurring once. What was sequenced was peripheral blood. The TCR originated in a man in his fifties with active or convalescent COVID-19. The chain uses TRBV19 and TRBJ2-7, with TRBD1 identical over 9 bases. CDR3 coding DNA: TGTGCCAGTAGGCTAGTGGACAGGGGAATCTACGAGCAGTACTTC. Encoded protein: CASRLVDRGIYEQYF.